This T cell receptor (beta chain) came from a study of T cell changes during pregnancy in multiple sclerosis. In germline, CDR1 is SNHLY, CDR2 FYNNEI. This CDR3 comprises 14 residues. With 4 bases removed from V and 2 bases from J, the gap between germline ends came to 9 bases. Method: immunoSEQ multiplex PCR; TCRdb's copy keeps in-frame clones and lacks some. Here the sample spans 70,000 or so clones, nearly 95% being singletons. This specimen was CD4+ T cells from peripheral blood mononuclear cells, taken after pregnancy. The TCR was taken from a female donor with multiple sclerosis, enrolled in a pregnancy study. The chain combines TRBV2 with TRBJ1-5, with TRBD1 as a possible D gene (5 bases). Here the CDR3 reads CASSGIQGNQPQHF. The CDR3 DNA reads as TGTGCCAGCAGTGGGATACAGGGCAATCAGCCCCAGCATTTT.